This is a list of T cell receptor beta chains from one sample in a study of T cells in Graves' hyperthyroidism and ophthalmopathy. Via MiXCR, TCRdb re-called the multiplex PCR reads, giving one row per CDR3 protein. The table has hundreds of thousands of distinct CDR3 sequences, roughly 15% seen once. The sample taken for sequencing was blood. These receptors were obtained from a young woman with Graves' ophthalmopathy. Both conserved end residues are part of each CDR3. D genes are given only for firm matches. Not every row has a clone size; where given, it reads once, few, many or a size class.

TRBV9	many	TRBJ2-3	TRBD2	17	CASSVRLAGRSTDTQYF	TGTGCCAGCAGCGTACGACTAGCGGGGAGGAGCACAGATACGCAGTATTTT
TRBV5-1	once	TRBJ2-3	.	15	CASSLADGLADTQYF	TGCGCCAGCAGCTTGGCCGACGGCCTAGCGGATACGCAGTATTTT
TRBV3-1	many	TRBJ2-5	TRBD2	15	CASSPDGGTRQTQYF	TGTGCCAGCAGCCCCGACGGGGGGACGAGACAGACCCAGTACTTC
TRBV30	.	TRBJ1-1	.	12	CAWRGGDLEAFF	TGTGCCTGGAGAGGAGGCGATCTGGAAGCTTTCTTT
TRBV4-1	many	TRBJ1-6	.	16	CASSQDDGSGNSPLHF	TGCGCCAGCAGCCAAGATGATGGATCGGGAAATTCACCCCTCCACTTT
TRBV7-2	many	TRBJ2-3	.	13	CASTLGVTDTQYF	TGTGCCAGCACCCTAGGGGTCACAGATACGCAGTATTTT
TRBV18	many	TRBJ1-3	.	16	CASSPQRGTSGNTIYF	TGTGCCAGCTCACCACAACGCGGGACCTCTGGAAACACCATATATTTT
TRBV19	.	TRBJ1-1	.	13	CASSIYPNTEAFF	TGTGCCAGTAGTATTTATCCGAACACTGAAGCTTTCTTT
TRBV12-3/TRBV12-4	many	TRBJ1-2	.	17	CASTPNSKGGANYGYTF	TGTGCCAGCACCCCAAACTCGAAGGGGGGGGCTAACTATGGCTACACCTTC
TRBV9	few	TRBJ2-2	TRBD1	16	CASSVTTGGNTGELFF	TGTGCCAGCAGCGTAACGACAGGGGGGAACACCGGGGAGCTGTTTTTT